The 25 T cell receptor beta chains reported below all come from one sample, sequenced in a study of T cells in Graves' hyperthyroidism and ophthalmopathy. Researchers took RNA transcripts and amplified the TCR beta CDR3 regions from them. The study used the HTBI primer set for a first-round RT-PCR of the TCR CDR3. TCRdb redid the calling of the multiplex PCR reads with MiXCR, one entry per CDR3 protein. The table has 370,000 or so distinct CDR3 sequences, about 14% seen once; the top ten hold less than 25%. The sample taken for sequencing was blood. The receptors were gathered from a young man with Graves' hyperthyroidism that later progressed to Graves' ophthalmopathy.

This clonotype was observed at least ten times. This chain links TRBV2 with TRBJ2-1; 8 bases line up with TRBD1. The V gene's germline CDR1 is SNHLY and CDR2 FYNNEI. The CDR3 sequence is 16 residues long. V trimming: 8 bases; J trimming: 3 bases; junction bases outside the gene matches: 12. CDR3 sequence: CASSTSGGPLYNEQFF. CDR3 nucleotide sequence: TGTGCCAGCTCCACATCAGGGGGCCCCCTCTACAATGAGCAGTTCTTC.

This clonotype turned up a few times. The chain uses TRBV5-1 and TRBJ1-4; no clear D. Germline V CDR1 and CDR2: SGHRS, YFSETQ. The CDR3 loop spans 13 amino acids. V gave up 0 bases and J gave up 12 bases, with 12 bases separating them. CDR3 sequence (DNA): TGCGCCAGCAGCTTGGCCGGGATCAACCAACTGTTTTTT. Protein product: CASSLAGINQLFF. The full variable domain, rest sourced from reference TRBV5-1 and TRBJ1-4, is KAGVTQTPRYLIKTRGQQVTLSCSPISGHRSVSWYQQTPGQGLQFLFEYFSETQRNKGNFPGRFSGRQFSNSRSEMNVSTLELGDSALYLCASSLAGINQLFFGSGTQLSVL.

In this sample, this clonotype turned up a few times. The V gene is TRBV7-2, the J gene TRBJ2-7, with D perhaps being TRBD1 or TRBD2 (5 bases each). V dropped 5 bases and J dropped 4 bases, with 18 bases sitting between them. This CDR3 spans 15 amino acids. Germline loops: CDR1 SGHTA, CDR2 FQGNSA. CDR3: CASSRRPGPGYEQYF. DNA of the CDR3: TGTGCCAGCAGCCGGAGGCCGGGGCCCGGATACGAGCAGTACTTC.

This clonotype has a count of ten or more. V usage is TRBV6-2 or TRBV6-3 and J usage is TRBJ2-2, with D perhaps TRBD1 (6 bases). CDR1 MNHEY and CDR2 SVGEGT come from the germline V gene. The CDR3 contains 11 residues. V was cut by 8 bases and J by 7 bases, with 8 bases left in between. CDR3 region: CASGQSGELFF. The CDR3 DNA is TGTGCCAGCGGACAGAGCGGGGAGCTGTTTTTT.

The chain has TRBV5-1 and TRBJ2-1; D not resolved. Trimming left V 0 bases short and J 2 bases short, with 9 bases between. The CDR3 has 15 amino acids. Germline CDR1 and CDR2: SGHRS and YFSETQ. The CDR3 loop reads CASSLEAPTYNEQFF. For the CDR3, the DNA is TGCGCCAGCAGCTTGGAGGCACCCACCTACAATGAGCAGTTCTTC.

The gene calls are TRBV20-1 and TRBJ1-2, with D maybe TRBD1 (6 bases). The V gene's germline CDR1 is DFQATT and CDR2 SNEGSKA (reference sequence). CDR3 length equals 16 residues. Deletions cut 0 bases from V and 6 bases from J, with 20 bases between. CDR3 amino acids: CSARDPLIPGTNGYTF. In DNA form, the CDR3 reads TGCAGTGCTAGAGATCCCCTCATTCCCGGGACAAATGGCTACACCTTC.

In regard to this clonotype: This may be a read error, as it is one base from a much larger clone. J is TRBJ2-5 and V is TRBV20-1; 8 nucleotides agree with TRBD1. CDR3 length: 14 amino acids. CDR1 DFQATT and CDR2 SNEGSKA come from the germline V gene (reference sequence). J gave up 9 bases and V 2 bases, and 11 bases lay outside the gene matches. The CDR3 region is CSARFGQGAEAQYF. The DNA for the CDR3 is TGCAGTGCTAGATTCGGGCAGGGGGCCGAGGCCCAGTACTTC.

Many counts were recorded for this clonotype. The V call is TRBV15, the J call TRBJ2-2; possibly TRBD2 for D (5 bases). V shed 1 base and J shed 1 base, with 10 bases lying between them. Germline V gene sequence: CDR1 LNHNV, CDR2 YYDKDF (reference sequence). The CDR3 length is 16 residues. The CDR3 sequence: CATSRVRALNTGELFF. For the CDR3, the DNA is TGTGCCACCAGCAGAGTGAGGGCGCTGAACACCGGGGAGCTGTTTTTT.

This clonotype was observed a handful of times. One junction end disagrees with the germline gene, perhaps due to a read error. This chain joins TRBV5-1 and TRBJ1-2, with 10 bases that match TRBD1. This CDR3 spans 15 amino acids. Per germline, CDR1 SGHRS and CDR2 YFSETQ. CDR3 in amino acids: CASSNGDRGTYGFTF. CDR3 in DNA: TGCGCCAGCAGTAACGGGGACAGGGGTACCTATGGCTTCACCTTC.

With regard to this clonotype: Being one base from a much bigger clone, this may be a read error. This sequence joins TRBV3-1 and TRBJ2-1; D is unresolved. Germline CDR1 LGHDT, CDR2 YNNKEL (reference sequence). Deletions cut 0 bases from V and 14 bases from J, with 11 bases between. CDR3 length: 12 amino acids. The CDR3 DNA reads TGTGCCAGCAGCCAAGAGGGATTGACCGAGTTCTTC. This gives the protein CASSQEGLTEFF.

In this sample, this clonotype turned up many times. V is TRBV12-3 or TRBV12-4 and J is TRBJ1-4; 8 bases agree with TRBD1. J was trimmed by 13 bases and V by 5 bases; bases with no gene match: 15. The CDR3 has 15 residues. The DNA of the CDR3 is TGTGCCAGCAGTCGGACAGGGAAAATTGGTGGAGGACTGTTTTTT. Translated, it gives CASSRTGKIGGGLFF.

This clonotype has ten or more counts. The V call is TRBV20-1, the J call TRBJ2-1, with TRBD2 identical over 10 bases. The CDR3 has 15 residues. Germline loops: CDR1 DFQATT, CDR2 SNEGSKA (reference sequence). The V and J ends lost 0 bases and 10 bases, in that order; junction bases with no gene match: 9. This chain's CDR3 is CSARDISSGGKEQFF. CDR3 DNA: TGCAGTGCTAGAGATATCTCTAGCGGGGGTAAGGAGCAGTTCTTC.

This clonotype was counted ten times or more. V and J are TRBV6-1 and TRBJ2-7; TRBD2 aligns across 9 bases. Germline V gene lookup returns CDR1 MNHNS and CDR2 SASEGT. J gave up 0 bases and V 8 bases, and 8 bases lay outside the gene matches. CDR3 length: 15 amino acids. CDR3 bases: TGTGCCAGCTCCGCGGGGGGGATCAGCTCCTACGAGCAGTACTTC. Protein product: CASSAGGISSYEQYF.

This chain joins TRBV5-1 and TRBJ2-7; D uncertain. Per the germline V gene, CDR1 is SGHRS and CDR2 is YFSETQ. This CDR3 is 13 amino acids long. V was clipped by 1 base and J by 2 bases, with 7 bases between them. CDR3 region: CASSLQRAYEQYF. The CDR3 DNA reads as TGCGCCAGCAGCTTGCAAAGGGCCTACGAGCAGTACTTC.

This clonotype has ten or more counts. CDR3 DNA: TGTGCCAGCAGCTCAAGGGACAGGGATTCACCCCTCCACTTT. This codes for CASSSRDRDSPLHF. V gene TRBV11-3 combines with J gene TRBJ1-6, with 9 bases lining up with TRBD1. Losses at the gene ends were 4 bases for V and 8 bases for J; bases not matched to a gene: 3. The germline CDR1 and CDR2 sequences are SGHNT and YENEEA. The CDR3 covers 14 residues.

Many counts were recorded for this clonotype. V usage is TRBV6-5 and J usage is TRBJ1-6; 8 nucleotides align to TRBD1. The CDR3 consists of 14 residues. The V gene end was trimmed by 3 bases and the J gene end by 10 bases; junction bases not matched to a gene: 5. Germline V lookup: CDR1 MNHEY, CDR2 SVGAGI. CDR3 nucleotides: TGTGCCAGCAGTTATGGACAGGGACGGTCACCCCTCCACTTT. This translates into CASSYGQGRSPLHF.

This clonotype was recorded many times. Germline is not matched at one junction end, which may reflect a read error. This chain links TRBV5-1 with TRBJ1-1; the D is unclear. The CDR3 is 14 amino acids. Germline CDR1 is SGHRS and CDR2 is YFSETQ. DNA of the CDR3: TGTGCCAGCAGCCTAGGCACCTTGAACACTGAAGCTTTCTTT. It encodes CASSLGTLNTEAFF.

CDR3 sequence (DNA): TGCGCCAGCAGCTTTTTGACAGGGGAGGACACCGGGGAGCTGTTTTTT. This codes for CASSFLTGEDTGELFF. J is TRBJ2-2 and V is TRBV5-1; 8 nucleotides match TRBD1. V was clipped by 2 bases and J by 3 bases; unmatched bases: 6. The CDR3 sequence is 16 residues long. The V gene's germline CDR1 is SGHRS and CDR2 YFSETQ.

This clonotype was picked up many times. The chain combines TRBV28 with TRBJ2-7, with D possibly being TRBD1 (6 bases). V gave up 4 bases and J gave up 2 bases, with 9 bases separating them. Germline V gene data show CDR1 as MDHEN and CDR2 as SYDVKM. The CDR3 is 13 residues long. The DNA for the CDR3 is TGTGCCAGCAGTTCCGGGACAACCTACGAGCAGTACTTC. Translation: CASSSGTTYEQYF.

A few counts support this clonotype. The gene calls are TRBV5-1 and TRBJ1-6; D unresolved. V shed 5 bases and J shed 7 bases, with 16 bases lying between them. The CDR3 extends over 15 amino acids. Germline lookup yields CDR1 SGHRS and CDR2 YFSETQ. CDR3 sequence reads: CASSPAGQLNSPLHF. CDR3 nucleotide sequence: TGCGCCAGCAGTCCGGCGGGCCAGCTGAATTCACCCCTCCACTTT.

CDR3 DNA sequence: TGCGCCAGCAGCTTGGCCTCGGCAGGAGGCAAGTCGTATGGCTACACCTTC. This sequence encodes CASSLASAGGKSYGYTF. The J gene is TRBJ1-2, the V gene TRBV5-1; D not certain. Trimming took 0 bases from V and 5 from J, leaving 20 bases between them. The CDR3 totals 17 residues. From germline, CDR1 is SGHRS and CDR2 YFSETQ.

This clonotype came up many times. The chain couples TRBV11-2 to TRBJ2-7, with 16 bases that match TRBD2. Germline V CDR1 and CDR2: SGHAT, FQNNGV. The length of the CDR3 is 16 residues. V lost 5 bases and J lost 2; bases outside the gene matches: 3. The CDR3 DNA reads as TGTGCCAGCAGCCCTGGGACTAGCGGGGGGGCCTACGAGCAGTACTTC. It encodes CASSPGTSGGAYEQYF. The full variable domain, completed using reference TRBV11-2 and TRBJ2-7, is EAGVAQSPRYKIIEKRQSVAFWCNPISGHATLYWYQQILGQGPKLLIQFQNNGVVDDSQLPKDRFSAERLKGVDSTLKIQPAKLEDSAVYLCASSPGTSGGAYEQYFGPGTRLTVT.

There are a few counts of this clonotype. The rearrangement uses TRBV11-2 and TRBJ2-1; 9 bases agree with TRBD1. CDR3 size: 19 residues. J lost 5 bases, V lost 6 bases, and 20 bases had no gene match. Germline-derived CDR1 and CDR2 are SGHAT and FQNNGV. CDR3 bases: TGTGCCAGCAGAAATCGGACAGGGGCGGGTCTTGGGCGAAACAATGAGCAGTTCTTC. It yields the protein CASRNRTGAGLGRNNEQFF.

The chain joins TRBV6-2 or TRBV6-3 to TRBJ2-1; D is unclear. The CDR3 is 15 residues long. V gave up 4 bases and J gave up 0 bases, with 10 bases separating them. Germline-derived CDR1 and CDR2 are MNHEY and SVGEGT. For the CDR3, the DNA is TGTGCCAGCAGTTCAACGATAGCCTCCTACAATGAGCAGTTCTTC. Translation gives CASSSTIASYNEQFF.

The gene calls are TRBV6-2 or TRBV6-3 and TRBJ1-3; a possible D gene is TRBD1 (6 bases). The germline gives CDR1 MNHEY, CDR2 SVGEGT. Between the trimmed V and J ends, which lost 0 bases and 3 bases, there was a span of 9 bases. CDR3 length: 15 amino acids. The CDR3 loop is CASSYSGAVGNTIYF. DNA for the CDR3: TGTGCCAGCAGTTACTCGGGGGCAGTTGGAAACACCATATATTTT.